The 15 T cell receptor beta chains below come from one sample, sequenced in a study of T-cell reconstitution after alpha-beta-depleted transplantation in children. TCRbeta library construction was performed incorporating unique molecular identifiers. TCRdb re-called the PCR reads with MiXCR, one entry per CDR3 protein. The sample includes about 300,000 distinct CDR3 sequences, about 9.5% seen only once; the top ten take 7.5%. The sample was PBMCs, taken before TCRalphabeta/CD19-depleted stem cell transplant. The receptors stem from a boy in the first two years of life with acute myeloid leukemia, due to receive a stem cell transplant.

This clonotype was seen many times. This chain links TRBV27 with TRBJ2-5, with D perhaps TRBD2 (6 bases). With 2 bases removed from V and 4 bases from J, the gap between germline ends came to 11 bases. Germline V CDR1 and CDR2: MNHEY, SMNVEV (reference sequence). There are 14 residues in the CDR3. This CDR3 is CASSLLGGRETQYF. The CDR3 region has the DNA TGTGCCAGCAGTTTACTTGGGGGGAGAGAGACCCAGTACTTC.

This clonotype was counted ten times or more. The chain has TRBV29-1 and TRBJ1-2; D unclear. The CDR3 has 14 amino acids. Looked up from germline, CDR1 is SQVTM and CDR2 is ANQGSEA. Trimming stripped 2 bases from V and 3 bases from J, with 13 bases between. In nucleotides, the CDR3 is TGCAGCGTTGAATCGACGGGTTATGACTATGGCTACACCTTC. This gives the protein CSVESTGYDYGYTF.

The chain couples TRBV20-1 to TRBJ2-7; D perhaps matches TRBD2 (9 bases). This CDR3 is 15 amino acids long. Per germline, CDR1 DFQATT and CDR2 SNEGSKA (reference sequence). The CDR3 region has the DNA TGCAGGCCACAGGGGGTAGCGGGGGCCGTCTACGAGCAGTACTTC. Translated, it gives CRPQGVAGAVYEQYF.

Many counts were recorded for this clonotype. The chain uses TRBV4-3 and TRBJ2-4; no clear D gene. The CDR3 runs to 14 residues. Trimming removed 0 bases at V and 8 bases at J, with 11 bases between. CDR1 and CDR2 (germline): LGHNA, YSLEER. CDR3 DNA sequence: TGCGCCAGCAGCCAAGACCTGTTTATAGACATTCAGTACTTC. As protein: CASSQDLFIDIQYF.

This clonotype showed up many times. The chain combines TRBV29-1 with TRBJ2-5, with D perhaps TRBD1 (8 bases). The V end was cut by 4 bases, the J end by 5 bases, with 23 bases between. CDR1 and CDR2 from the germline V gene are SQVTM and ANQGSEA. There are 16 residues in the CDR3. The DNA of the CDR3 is TGCAGCGTTGTACGGGCAGGGGGCATCGGGAGGGAGACCCAGTACTTC. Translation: CSVVRAGGIGRETQYF.

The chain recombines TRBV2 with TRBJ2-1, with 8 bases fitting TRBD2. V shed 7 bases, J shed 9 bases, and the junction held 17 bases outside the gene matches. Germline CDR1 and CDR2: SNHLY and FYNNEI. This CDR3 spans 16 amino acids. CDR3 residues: CASTRTVAGRSGEQFF. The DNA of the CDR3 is TGTGCCAGCACCCGAACTGTAGCGGGGCGATCCGGTGAGCAGTTCTTC.

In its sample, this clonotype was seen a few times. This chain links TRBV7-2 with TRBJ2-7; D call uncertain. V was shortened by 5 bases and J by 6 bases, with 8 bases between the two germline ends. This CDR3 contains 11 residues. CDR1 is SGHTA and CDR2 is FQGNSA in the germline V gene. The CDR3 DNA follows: TGTGCCAGCAGCCCTGGGTTCGAGCAGTACTTC. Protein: CASSPGFEQYF.

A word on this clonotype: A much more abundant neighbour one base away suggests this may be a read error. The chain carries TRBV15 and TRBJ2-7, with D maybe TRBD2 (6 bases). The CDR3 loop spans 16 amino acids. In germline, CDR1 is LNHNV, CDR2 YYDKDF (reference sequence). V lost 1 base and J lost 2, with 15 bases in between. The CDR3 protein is CATSRVRGSDPYEQYF. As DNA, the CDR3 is TGTGCCACCAGCAGAGTGCGGGGTAGCGACCCCTACGAGCAGTACTTC.

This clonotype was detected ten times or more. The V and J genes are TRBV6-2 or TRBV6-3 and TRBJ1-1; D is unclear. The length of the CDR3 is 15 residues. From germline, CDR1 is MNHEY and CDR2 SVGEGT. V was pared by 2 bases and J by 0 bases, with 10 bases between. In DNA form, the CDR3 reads TGTGCCAGCAGTTACGCCGTGATTATGAACACTGAAGCTTTCTTT. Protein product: CASSYAVIMNTEAFF.

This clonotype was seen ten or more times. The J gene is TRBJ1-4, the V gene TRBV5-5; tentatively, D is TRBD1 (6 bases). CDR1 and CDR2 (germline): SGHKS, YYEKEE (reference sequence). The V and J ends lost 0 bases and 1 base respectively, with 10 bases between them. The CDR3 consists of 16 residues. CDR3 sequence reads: CASSLVGARTNEKLFF. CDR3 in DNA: TGTGCCAGCAGCTTGGTGGGGGCGAGAACTAATGAAAAACTGTTTTTT.

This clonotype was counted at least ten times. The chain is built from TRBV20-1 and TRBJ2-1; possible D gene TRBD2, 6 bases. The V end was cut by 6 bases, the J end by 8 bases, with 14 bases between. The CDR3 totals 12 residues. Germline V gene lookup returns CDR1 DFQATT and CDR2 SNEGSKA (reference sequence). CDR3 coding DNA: TGCAGTGCCGAGGGAGGTACCGATGAGCAGTTCTTC. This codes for CSAEGGTDEQFF.

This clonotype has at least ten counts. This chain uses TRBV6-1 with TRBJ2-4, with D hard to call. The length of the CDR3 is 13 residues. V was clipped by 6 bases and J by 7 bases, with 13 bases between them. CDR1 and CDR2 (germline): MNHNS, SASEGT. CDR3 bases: TGTGCCAGCAGAAAAACGACGGGCAACATTCAGTACTTC. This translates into CASRKTTGNIQYF.

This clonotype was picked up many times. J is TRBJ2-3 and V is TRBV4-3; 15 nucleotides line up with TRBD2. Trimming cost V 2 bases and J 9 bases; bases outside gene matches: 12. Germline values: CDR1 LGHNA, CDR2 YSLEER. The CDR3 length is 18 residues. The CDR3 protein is CASSQSIAGLAGGPTQYF. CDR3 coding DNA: TGCGCCAGCAGCCAATCCATAGCCGGACTAGCGGGAGGGCCGACGCAGTATTTT.

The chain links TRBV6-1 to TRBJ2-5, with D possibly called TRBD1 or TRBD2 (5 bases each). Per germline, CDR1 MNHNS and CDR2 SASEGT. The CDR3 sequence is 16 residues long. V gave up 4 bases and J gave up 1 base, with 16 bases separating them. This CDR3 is CASSVRDLPSQETQYF. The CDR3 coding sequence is TGTGCCAGCAGTGTCCGGGACCTGCCCTCCCAAGAGACCCAGTACTTC.

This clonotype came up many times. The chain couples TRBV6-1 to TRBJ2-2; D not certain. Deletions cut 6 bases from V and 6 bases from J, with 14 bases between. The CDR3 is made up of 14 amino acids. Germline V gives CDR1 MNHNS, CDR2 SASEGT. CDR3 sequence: CASRRPPRSGELFF. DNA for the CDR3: TGTGCCAGCAGACGGCCACCTAGATCCGGGGAGCTGTTTTTT.